This TCR beta chain was documented in a study of T cells in Graves' hyperthyroidism and ophthalmopathy. The germline CDR1 and CDR2 sequences are SGHRS and YFSETQ. The CDR3 is 14 amino acids. Template material for amplifying TCR beta CDR3 regions consisted of RNA transcripts. Primed by the HTBI set, a first-round RT-PCR was run on the TCR CDR3. TCRdb independently ran MiXCR on the multiplex PCR reads; one entry per CDR3 protein. The profile covers about 580,000 distinct CDR3 sequences, with about 14% appearing a single time and less than 6% taken by the ten largest. This clonotype was recorded a few times. A much larger clonotype is one base distant, so this may be a read error. It was uncontrolled infection, other autoimmune disease, pregnancy or lactation that excluded patients. Diagnosis rested on symptoms, serum thyroxine and TRAb, thyroid ultrasound, and orbital computed tomography.

This sequence originates from a woman in her twenties or thirties with Graves' hyperthyroidism that later progressed to Graves' ophthalmopathy. The chain is built from TRBV5-1 and TRBJ1-5; 7 positions match TRBD1. Sequencing input: blood. In nucleotides, the CDR3 is TGCGCCAGCAGCTTCACAGGGGAGGATCAGTCCCAGCATTTT. Translation gives CASSFTGEDQSQHF.